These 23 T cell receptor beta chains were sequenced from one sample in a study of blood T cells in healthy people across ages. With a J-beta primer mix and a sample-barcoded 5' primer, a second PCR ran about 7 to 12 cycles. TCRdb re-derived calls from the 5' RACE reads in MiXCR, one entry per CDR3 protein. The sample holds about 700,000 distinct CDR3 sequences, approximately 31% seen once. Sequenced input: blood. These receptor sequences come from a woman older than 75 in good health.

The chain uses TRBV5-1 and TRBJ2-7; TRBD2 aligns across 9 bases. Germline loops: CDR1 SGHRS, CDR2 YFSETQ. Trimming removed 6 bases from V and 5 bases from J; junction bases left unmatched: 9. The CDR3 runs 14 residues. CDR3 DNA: TGCGCCAGCACCCGTAGCGGGAGTTCCAACGAGCAGTACTTC. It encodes CASTRSGSSNEQYF. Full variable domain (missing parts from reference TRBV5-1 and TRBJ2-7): KAGVTQTPRYLIKTRGQQVTLSCSPISGHRSVSWYQQTPGQGLQFLFEYFSETQRNKGNFPGRFSGRQFSNSRSEMNVSTLELGDSALYLCASTRSGSSNEQYFGPGTRLTVT.

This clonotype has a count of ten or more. The CDR3, as DNA: TGTACCACCTCAGGGGGCGCGAATGGCTACACCTTC. This sequence encodes CTTSGGANGYTF. The J gene is TRBJ1-2, the V gene TRBV25-1; TRBD1 agrees at 8 bases. The germline CDR1 and CDR2 sequences are MGHDK and SYGVNS. CDR3 length: 12 residues.

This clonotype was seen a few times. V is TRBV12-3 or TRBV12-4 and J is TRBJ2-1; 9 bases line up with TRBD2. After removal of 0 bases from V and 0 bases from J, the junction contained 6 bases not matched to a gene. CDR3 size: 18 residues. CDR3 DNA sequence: TGTGCCAGCAGTTTAGCATTAGCGGGAGTCGTCTCCTACAATGAGCAGTTCTTC. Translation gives CASSLALAGVVSYNEQFF.

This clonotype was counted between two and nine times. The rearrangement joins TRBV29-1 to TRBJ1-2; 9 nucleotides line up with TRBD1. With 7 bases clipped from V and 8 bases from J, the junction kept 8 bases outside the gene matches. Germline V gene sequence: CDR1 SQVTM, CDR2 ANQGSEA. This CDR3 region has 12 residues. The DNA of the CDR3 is TGCAGCGGGGGGGACAGGGAAAGGGGCTACACCTTC. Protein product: CSGGDRERGYTF.

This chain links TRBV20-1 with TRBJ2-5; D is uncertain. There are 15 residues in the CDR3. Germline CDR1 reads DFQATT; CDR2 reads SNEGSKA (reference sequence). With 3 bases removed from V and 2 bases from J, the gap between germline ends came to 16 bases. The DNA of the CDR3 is TGCAGTGCTAGTCTTGGGCAGTCGGAACAAGAGACCCAGTACTTC. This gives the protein CSASLGQSEQETQYF.

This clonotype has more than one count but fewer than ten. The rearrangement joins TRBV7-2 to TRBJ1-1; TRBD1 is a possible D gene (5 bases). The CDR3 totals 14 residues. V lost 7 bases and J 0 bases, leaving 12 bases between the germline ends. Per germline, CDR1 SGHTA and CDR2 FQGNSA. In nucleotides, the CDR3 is TGTGCCAGCACCCCCGGGGCGGTGAACACTGAAGCTTTCTTT. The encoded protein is CASTPGAVNTEAFF.

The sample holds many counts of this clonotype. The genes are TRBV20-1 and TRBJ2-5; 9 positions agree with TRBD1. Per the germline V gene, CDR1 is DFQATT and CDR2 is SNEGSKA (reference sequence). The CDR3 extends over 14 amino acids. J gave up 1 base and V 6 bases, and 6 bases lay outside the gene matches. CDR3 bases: TGCAGTGCGGAAGGGGACAGGGTCCAAGAGACCCAGTACTTC. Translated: CSAEGDRVQETQYF.

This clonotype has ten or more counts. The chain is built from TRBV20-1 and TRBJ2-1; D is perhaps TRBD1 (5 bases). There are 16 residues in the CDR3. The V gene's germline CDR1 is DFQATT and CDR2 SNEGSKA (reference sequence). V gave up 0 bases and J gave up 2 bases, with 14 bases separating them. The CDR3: CSARDRSWGAYNEQFF. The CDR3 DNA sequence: TGCAGTGCTAGAGATCGCAGTTGGGGCGCCTACAATGAGCAGTTCTTC.

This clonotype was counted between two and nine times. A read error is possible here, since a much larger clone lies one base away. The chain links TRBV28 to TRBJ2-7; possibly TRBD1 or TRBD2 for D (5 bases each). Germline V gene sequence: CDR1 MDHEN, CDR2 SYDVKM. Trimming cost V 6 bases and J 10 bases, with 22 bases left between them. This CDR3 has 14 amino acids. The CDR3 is CASSPPGPRRAQYF. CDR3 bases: TGTGCCAGCAGCCCCCCGGGGCCCCGCCGGGCCCAGTACTTC.

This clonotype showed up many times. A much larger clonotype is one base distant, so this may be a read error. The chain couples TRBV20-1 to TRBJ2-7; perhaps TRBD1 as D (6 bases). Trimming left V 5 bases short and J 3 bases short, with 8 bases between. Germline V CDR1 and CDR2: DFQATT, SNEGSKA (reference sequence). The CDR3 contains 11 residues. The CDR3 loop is CSAGTCYEQYF. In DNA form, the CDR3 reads TGCAGTGCTGGGACATGCTACGAGCAGTACTTC.

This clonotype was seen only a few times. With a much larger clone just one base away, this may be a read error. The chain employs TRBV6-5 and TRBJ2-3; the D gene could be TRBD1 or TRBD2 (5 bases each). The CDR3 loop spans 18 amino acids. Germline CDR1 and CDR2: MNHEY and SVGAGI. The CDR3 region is CAGSYSSGTRSPTDTQYF. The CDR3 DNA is TGTGCCGGCAGTTACTCGAGTGGGACGAGGAGCCCCACAGATACGCAGTATTTT.

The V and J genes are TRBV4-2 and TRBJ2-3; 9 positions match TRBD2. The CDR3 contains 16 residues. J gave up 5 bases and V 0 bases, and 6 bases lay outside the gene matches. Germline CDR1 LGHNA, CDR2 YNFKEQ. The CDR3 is CASSQDLILAGDTQYF. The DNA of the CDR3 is TGTGCCAGCAGCCAAGATCTGATACTAGCGGGAGATACGCAGTATTTT.

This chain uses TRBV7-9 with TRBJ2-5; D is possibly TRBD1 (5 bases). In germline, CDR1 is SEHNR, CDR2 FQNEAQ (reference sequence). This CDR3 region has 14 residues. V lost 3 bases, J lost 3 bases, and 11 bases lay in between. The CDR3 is CASSFPAGKETQYF. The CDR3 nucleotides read TGTGCCAGCAGCTTCCCGGCAGGGAAAGAGACCCAGTACTTC.

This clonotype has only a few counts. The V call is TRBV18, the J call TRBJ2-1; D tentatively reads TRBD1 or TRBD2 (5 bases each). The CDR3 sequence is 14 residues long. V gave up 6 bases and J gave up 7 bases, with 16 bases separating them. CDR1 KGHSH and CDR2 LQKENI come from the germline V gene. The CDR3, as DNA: TGTGCCAGCTCGAGAGGGACCGAGAGGAATGAGCAGTTCTTC. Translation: CASSRGTERNEQFF. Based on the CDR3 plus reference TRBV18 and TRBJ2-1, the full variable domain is NAGVMQNPRHLVRRRGQEARLRCSPMKGHSHVYWYRQLPEEGLKFMVYLQKENIIDESGMPKERFSAEFPKEGPSILRIQQVVRGDSAAYFCASSRGTERNEQFFGPGTRLTVL.

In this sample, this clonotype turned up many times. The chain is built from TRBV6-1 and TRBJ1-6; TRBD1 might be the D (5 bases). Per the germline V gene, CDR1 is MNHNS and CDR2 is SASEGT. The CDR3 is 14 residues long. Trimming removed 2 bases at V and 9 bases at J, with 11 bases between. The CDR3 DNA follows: TGTGCCAGCAGTGAATCAGGGAAGGGTTCACCCCTCCACTTT. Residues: CASSESGKGSPLHF.

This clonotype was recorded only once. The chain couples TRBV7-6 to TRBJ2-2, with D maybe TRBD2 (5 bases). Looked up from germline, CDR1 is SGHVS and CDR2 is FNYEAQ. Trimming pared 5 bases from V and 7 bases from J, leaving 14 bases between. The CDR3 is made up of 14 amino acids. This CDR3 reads CASSPWVEGGELFF. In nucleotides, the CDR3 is TGTGCCAGCAGCCCCTGGGTCGAGGGCGGGGAGCTGTTTTTT.

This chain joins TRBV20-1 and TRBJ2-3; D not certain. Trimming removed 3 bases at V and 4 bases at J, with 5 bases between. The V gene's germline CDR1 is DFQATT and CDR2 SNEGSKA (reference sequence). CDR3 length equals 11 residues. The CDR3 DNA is TGCAGTGCTAGGGGTTCAGATACGCAGTATTTT. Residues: CSARGSDTQYF.

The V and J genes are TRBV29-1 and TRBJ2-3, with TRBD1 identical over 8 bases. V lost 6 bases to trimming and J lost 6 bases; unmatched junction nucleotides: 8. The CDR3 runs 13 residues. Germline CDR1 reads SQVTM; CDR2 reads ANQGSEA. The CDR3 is CSVETGAVDTQYF. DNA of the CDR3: TGCAGCGTGGAGACAGGGGCTGTGGATACGCAGTATTTT.

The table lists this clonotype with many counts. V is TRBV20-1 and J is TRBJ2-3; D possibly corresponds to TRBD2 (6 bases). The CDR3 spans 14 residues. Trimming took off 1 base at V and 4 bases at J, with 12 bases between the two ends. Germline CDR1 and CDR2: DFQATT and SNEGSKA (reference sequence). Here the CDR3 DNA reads TGCAGTGCTAGAGTGGCGGGGCCCCCAGATACGCAGTATTTT. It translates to CSARVAGPPDTQYF.

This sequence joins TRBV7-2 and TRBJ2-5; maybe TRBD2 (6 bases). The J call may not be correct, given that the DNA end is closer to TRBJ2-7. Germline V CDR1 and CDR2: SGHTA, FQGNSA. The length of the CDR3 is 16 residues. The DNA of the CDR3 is TGTGCCAGCAGCTTTGGCGGGAAGCGGAGCTCCTACGAGCAGTACTTC. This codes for CASSFGGKRSSYEQYF.

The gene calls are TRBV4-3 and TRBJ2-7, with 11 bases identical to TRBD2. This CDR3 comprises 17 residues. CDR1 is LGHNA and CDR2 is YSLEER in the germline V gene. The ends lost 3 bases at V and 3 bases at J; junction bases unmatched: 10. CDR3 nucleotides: TGCGCCAGCAGCCAGGGGGTTTTTGGGACTAGCGGCTACGAGCAGTACTTC. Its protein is CASSQGVFGTSGYEQYF.

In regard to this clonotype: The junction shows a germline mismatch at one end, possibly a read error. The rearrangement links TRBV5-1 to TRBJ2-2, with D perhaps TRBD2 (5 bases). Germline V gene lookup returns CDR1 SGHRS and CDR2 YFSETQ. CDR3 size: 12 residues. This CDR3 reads CASMGYTGERFF. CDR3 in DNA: TGCGCCAGCATGGGGTACACCGGGGAGCGGTTTTTT.

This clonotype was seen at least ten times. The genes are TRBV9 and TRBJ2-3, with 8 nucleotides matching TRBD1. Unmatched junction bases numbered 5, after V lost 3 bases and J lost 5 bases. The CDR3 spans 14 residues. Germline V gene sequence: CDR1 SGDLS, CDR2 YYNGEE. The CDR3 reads CASSAADRVDTQYF. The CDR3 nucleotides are TGTGCCAGCAGCGCCGCGGACAGGGTAGATACGCAGTATTTT.